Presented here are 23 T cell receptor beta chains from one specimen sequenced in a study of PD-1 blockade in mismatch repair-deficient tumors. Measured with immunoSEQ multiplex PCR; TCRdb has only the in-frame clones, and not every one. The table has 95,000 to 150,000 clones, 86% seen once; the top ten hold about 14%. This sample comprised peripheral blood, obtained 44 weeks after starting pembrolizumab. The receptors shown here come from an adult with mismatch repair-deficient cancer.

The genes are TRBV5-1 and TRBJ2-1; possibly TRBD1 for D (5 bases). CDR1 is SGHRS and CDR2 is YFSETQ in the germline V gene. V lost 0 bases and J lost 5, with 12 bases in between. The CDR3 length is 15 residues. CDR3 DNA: TGCGCCAGCAGCTTGGACAGGCTAGATAACAATGAGCAGTTCTTC. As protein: CASSLDRLDNNEQFF.

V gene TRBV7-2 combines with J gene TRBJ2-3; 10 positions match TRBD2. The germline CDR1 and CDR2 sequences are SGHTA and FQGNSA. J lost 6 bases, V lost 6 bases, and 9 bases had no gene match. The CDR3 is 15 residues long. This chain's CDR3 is CASSGASGSADTQYF. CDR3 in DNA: TGTGCCAGCAGTGGGGCTAGCGGGAGTGCGGATACGCAGTATTTT.

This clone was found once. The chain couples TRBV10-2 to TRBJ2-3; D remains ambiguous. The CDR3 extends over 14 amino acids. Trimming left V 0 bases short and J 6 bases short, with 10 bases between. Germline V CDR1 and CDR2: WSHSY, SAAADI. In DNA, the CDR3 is TGCGCCAGCAGTGAGTCGAAAGGGCGGGATACGCAGTATTTT. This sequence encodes CASSESKGRDTQYF.

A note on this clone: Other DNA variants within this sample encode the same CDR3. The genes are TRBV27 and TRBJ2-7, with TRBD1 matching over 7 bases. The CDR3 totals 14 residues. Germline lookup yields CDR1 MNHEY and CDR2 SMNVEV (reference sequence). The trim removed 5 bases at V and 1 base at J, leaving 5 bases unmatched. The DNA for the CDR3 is TGTGCCAGCAGTCTACAGGGGTCGTCCTACGAGCAGTACTTC. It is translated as CASSLQGSSYEQYF.

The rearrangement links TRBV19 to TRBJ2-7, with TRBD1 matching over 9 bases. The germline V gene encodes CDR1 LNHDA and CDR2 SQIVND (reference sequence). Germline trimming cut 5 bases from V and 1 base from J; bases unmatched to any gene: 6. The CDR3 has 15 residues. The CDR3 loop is CASSGPGQGSYEQYF. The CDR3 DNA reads TGTGCCAGTAGTGGACCGGGACAGGGATCCTACGAGCAGTACTTC. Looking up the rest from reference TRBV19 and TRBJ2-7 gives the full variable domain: DGGITQSPKYLFRKEGQNVTLSCEQNLNHDAMYWYRQDPGQGLRLIYYSQIVNDFQKGDIAEGYSVSREKKESFPLTVTSAQKNPTAFYLCASSGPGQGSYEQYFGPGTRLTVT.

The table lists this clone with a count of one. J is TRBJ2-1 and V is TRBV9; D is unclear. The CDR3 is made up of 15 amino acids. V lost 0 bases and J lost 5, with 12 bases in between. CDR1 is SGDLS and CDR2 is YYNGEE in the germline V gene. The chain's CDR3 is CASSVGGRYDNEQFF. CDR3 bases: TGTGCCAGCAGCGTAGGCGGTAGATACGACAATGAGCAGTTCTTC.

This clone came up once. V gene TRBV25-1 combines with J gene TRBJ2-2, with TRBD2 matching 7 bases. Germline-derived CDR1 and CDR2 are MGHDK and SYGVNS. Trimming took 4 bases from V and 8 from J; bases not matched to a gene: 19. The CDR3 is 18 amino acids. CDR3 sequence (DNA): TGTGCCAGCAGTGGCGTGATCGGGGGGTCTCTTTGGATGGGGGAGCTGTTTTTT. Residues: CASSGVIGGSLWMGELFF.

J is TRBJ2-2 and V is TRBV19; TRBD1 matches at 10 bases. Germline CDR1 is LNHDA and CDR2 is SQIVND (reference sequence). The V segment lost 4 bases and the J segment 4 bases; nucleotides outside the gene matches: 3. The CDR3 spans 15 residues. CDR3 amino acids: CASSTTGGFTGELFF. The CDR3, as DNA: TGTGCCAGTAGTACGACAGGGGGCTTCACCGGGGAGCTGTTTTTT.

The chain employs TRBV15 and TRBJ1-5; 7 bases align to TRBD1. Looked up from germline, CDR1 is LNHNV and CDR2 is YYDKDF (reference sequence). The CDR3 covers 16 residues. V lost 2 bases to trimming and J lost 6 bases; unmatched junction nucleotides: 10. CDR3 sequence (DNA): TGTGCCACCAGCAGACCCACGGGAGGGGGCCGTCAGCCCCAGCATTTT. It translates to CATSRPTGGGRQPQHF.

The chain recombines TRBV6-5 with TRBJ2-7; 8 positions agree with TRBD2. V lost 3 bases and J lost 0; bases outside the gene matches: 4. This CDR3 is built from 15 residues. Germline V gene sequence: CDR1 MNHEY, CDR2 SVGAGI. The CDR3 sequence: CASSYVSGISYEQYF. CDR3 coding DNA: TGTGCCAGCAGTTATGTTAGCGGGATCTCCTACGAGCAGTACTTC.

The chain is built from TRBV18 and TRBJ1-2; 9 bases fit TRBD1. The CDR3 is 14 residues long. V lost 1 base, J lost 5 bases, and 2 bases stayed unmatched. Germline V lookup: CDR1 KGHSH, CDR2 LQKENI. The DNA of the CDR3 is TGTGCCAGCTCACCACTCGGACAGGGGTATGGCTACACCTTC. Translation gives CASSPLGQGYGYTF.

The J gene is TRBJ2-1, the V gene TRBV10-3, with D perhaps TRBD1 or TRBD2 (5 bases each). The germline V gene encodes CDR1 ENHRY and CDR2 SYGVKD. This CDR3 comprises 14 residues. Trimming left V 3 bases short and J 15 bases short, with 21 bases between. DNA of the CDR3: TGTGCCATCAGTGACGGGACGCCGGAAAGGAACCCGTTCTTC. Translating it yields CAISDGTPERNPFF.

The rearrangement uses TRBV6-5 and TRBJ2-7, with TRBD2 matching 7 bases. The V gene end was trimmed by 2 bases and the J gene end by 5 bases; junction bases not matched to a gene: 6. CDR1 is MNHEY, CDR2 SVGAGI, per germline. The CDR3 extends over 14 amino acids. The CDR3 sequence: CASSYRGVLHEQYF. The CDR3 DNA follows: TGTGCCAGCAGTTACCGGGGGGTCCTCCACGAGCAGTACTTC.

The CDR3 sequence is CASRRSTGGLYGYTF. CDR3 nucleotides: TGTGCCAGCAGAAGATCGACAGGGGGCCTCTATGGCTACACCTTC. V and J are TRBV2 and TRBJ1-2, with 10 bases that match TRBD1. The CDR3 covers 15 residues. Germline lookup yields CDR1 SNHLY and CDR2 FYNNEI. J gave up 4 bases and V 6 bases, and 8 bases lay outside the gene matches.

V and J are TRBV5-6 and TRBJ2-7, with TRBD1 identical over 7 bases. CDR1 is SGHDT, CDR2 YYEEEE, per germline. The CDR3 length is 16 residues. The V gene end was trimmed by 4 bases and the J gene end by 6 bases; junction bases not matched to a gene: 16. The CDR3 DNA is TGTGCCAGCAGCCCGGGGACACAGGGGAGTCCTTCCGAGCAGTACTTC. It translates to CASSPGTQGSPSEQYF.

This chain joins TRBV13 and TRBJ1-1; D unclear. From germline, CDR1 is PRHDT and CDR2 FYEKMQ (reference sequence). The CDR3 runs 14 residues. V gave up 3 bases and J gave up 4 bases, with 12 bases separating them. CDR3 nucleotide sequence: TGTGCCAGCAGCTTTGACTGGGGAAGCACTGAAGCTTTCTTT. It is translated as CASSFDWGSTEAFF.

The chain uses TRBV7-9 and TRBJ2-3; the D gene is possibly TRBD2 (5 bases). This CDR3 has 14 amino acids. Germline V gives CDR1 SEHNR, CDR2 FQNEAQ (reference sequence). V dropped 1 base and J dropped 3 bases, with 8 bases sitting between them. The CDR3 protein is CASSLVPGTDTQYF. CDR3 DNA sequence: TGTGCCAGCAGCTTAGTTCCGGGAACAGATACGCAGTATTTT.

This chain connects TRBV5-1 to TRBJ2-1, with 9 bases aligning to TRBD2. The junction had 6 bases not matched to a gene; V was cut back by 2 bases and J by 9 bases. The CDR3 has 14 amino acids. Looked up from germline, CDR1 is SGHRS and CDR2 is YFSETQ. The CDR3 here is CASSLSLAGPEQFF. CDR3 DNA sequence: TGCGCCAGCAGCTTATCGCTAGCGGGACCTGAGCAGTTCTTC. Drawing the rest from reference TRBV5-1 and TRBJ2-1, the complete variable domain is KAGVTQTPRYLIKTRGQQVTLSCSPISGHRSVSWYQQTPGQGLQFLFEYFSETQRNKGNFPGRFSGRQFSNSRSEMNVSTLELGDSALYLCASSLSLAGPEQFFGPGTRLTVL.

CDR3 sequence: CASRGAGYGYTF. In DNA form, the CDR3 reads TGTGCCAGCAGAGGGGCAGGCTATGGCTACACCTTC. The chain employs TRBV6-6 and TRBJ1-2; the D gene is possibly TRBD1 (5 bases). The CDR3 has 12 residues. V was clipped by 6 bases and J by 4 bases, with 9 bases between them. Germline-derived CDR1 and CDR2 are MNHNY and SVGAGI (reference sequence).

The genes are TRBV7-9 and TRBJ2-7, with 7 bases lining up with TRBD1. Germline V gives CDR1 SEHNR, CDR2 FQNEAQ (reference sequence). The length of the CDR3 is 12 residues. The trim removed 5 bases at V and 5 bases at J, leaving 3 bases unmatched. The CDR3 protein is CASSGDSHEQYF. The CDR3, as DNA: TGTGCCAGCAGCGGGGACAGCCACGAGCAGTACTTC.

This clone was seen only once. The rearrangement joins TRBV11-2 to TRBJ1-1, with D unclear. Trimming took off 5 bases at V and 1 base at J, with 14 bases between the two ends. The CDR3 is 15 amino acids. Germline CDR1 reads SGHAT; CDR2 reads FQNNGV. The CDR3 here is CASSPGRNKNTEAFF. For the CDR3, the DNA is TGTGCCAGCAGCCCCGGACGGAACAAGAACACTGAAGCTTTCTTT.

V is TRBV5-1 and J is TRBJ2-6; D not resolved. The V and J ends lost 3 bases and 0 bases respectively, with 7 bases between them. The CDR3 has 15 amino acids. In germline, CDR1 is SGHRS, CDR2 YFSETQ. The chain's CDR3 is CASSWILSGANVLTF. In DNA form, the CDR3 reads TGCGCCAGCAGCTGGATTCTCTCTGGGGCCAACGTCCTGACTTTC.

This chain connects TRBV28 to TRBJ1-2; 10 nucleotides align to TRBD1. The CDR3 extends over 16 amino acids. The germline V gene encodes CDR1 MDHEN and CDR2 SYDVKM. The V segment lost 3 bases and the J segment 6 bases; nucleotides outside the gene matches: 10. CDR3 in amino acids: CASSFHWDRGADGYTF. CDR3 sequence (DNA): TGTGCCAGCAGTTTTCATTGGGACAGGGGTGCGGATGGCTACACCTTC.